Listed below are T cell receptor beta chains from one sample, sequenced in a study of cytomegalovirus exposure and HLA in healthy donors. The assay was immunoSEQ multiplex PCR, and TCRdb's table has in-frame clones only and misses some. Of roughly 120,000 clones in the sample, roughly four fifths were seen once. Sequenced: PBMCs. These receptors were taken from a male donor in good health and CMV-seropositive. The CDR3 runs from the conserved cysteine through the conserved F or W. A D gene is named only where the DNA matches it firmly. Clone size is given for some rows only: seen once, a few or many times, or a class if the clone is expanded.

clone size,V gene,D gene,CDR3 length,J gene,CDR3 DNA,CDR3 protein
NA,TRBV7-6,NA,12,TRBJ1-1,TGTGCCAGCAGCCCTACCCAGGGTGAAGCTTTCTTT,CASSPTQGEAFF
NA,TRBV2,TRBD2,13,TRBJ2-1,TGTGCCAGCAGTGGGACTAGCGTGAATGAGCAGTTCTTC,CASSGTSVNEQFF
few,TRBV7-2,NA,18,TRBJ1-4,TGTGCCAGCAGCTTAGGCACGGACATAATTCCCGGGAGGGAAAAACTGTTTTTT,CASSLGTDIIPGREKLFF
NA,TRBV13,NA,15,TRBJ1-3,TGTGCCAGCAGCTCGTCACCCAGGGCTGGAAACACCATATATTTT,CASSSSPRAGNTIYF
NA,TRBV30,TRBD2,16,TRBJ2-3,TGTGCCTGGAGTGCGAGGGGACTAGCGGGATCGGGTACGCAGTATTTT,CAWSARGLAGSGTQYF
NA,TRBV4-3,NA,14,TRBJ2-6,TGCGCCAGCAGCCAGGAATGGGACAACTACGGCCTGACTTTC,CASSQEWDNYGLTF
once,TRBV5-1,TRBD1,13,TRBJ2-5,TGCGCCAGCAGCTGGGGACAGTCAGAGACCCAGTACTTC,CASSWGQSETQYF
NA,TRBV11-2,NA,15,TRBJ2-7,TGTGCCAGCAGCCCTATATCGGGGATGTCCTACGAGCAGTACTTC,CASSPISGMSYEQYF
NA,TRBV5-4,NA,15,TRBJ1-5,TGTGCCAGCAGCTTGGGCGCGACATATCATCAGCCCCAGCATTTT,CASSLGATYHQPQHF
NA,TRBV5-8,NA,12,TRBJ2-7,TGTGCCAGAGAGTGGGCGTCCTACGAGCAGTACTTC,CAREWASYEQYF
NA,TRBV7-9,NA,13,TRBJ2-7,TGTGCCAGCAGCTTGCCAGGGGCCCTCGAGCAGTACTTC,CASSLPGALEQYF
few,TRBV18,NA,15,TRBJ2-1,TGTGCCAGCTCACCCAGGGGATATGGTCGCAATGAGCAGTTCTTC,CASSPRGYGRNEQFF
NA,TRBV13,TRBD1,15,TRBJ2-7,TGTGCCAGCAGCCGGCGACAGGGGGGGTATCACGAGCAGTACTTC,CASSRRQGGYHEQYF